A selection of T cell receptor beta chains follows, all from one sample in a study of blood T cell repertoires in COVID-19. The method was immunoSEQ multiplex PCR; TCRdb's version includes in-frame clones alone and lacks a portion of them. The sample shows roughly 60,000 clones, roughly 74% of them seen only once. Sequencing was performed on peripheral blood. The receptors were gathered from a human donor in a cohort sampled during active COVID-19. Both conserved end residues are part of each CDR3. The D gene is left open where the match is weak. Clone size is not always given. Where it is, it says once, few, many or a class for expanded clones.

V	size	J	D	DNA	CDR3
TRBV5-4	-	TRBJ1-5	TRBD1	TGTGCTCCCAATAAAGGGGGGACAGGGACGGATTACAATCAGCCCCAGCATTTT	CAPNKGGTGTDYNQPQHF
TRBV6-5	-	TRBJ1-5	-	TGTGCCAGCAGGAGCGAAGGGGGGGTGGGACAGCCCCAGCATTTT	CASRSEGGVGQPQHF
TRBV6-2/TRBV6-3	-	TRBJ2-1	-	TGTGCCAGCAGCAAAATGGGCGCACAGCAGTTCTTC	CASSKMGAQQFF
TRBV19	few	TRBJ1-6	-	TGTGCCAGTAACGGGACACCGAAACATAATTCACCCCTCCACTTT	CASNGTPKHNSPLHF
TRBV28	-	TRBJ1-2	-	TGTGCCAGCAGTCTAGGGGACTATGGCTACACCTTC	CASSLGDYGYTF
TRBV7-2	-	TRBJ2-7	-	TGTGCCAGCAGCTTAGTAGCAGCCCAAACATACGAGCAGTACTTC	CASSLVAAQTYEQYF
TRBV4-1	once	TRBJ2-6	TRBD1	TGCGCCAGCAGCCAGAGACAGGGGCCTTATAGAGGGGCCAACGTCCTGACTTTC	CASSQRQGPYRGANVLTF
TRBV2	few	TRBJ1-1	-	TGTGCCAGCAGTGAAGTCCAGATGCGGACTGAAGCTTTCTTT	CASSEVQMRTEAFF
TRBV4-3	few	TRBJ1-1	TRBD1	TGCGCCAGCAGCCAAGATAGGGACAGGGAGAACACTGAAGCTTTCTTT	CASSQDRDRENTEAFF
TRBV27	-	TRBJ2-1	TRBD2	TGTGCCACCCTGCCGGTTGGCGCGGGAGAGGGTGAGCAGTTCTTC	CATLPVGAGEGEQFF
TRBV7-9	-	TRBJ2-1	TRBD2	TGTGCCAGCAGCTTAGCTAGCGGGATAAATGAGCAGTTCTTC	CASSLASGINEQFF
TRBV6-1	-	TRBJ2-2	TRBD2	TGTGCCAGCAGTGAACAACCGGCGGGAGTTACGGCCGGGGAGCTGTTTTTT	CASSEQPAGVTAGELFF
TRBV5-1	few	TRBJ1-2	-	TGCGCCAGCAGCGTTGGGGCCAACTATGGCTACACCTTC	CASSVGANYGYTF
TRBV19	-	TRBJ1-4	TRBD1	TGTGCCAGTAGTCCGGGACAGGGGATGGAAAAACTGTTTTTT	CASSPGQGMEKLFF
TRBV27	few	TRBJ2-7	TRBD1	TGTGCCAGTCGGGACAGGGGGAGGTCCTACGAGCAGTACTTC	CASRDRGRSYEQYF
TRBV5-1	-	TRBJ2-3	TRBD1	TGCGCCAGCAGCTTGGGGACAGGGGGGTCCACAGATACGCAGTATTTT	CASSLGTGGSTDTQYF
TRBV18	-	TRBJ1-1	-	TGTGCCAGCTCACTCTCGACAGACCCATCATCTGAAGCTTTCTTT	CASSLSTDPSSEAFF
TRBV29-1	-	TRBJ2-1	TRBD2	TGCAGCGTAGGGACTAGCGGTTACAATGAGCAGTTCTTC	CSVGTSGYNEQFF
TRBV28	once	TRBJ2-7	-	TGTGCCAGCAGTTTATGGGCCAGCTCCTACGAGCAGTACTTC	CASSLWASSYEQYF
TRBV5-5	few	TRBJ2-7	-	TGTGCCAGCAGCTTGTGGGCAGCGGACGAGCAGTACTTC	CASSLWAADEQYF
TRBV19	-	TRBJ2-1	TRBD2	TGTGCCAGTACCCCCCTTCCGGGACTAGCTTACAATGAGCAGTTCTTC	CASTPLPGLAYNEQFF
TRBV9	-	TRBJ2-1	-	TGTGCCAGCAGCGTACGGGCGGGGAGCTCCTACAATGAGCAGTTCTTC	CASSVRAGSSYNEQFF
TRBV27	-	TRBJ2-1	-	TGTGCCAGCAAAAGCCGAGTAGCGTGGTACAATGAGCAGTTCTTC	CASKSRVAWYNEQFF
TRBV5-5	-	TRBJ2-6	TRBD2	TGTGCCAGCAGCCTCCGGACTAGCGGGGGACTCTCTGGGGCCAACGTCCTGACTTTC	CASSLRTSGGLSGANVLTF
TRBV18	-	TRBJ2-7	TRBD2	TGTGCCAGCTCACGGACTAGCGGGAGTTTTTACGAGCAGTACTTC	CASSRTSGSFYEQYF
TRBV6-6	-	TRBJ1-4	-	TGTGCCAGCGGGCGGGACCCCAATGAAAAACTGTTTTTT	CASGRDPNEKLFF
TRBV5-8	-	TRBJ2-2	TRBD1	TGTGCCAGCAGAGCACCGGGACAGGGAATCACCGGGGAGCTGTTTTTT	CASRAPGQGITGELFF
TRBV7-3	-	TRBJ2-3	TRBD2	TGTGCCAGCAGCTTTGCGGGGGGCGGCACAGATACGCAGTATTTT	CASSFAGGGTDTQYF
TRBV5-1	-	TRBJ2-5	-	TGCGCCAGCAGCCGCCAAGGGGAAATGGGGGAGACCCAGTACTTC	CASSRQGEMGETQYF
TRBV13	-	TRBJ2-5	-	TGTGCCAGCAGGAGGCGAGCGGAAGAGACCCAGTACTTC	CASRRRAEETQYF
TRBV6-1	few	TRBJ2-1	TRBD1	TGTGCCAGCACGAGGGACAGCTACAATGAGCAGTTCTTC	CASTRDSYNEQFF
TRBV4-3	-	TRBJ2-2	-	TGCGCCAGCAGCCAAGATTCTATCCCCGGGGAGCTGTTTTTT	CASSQDSIPGELFF
TRBV4-2	-	TRBJ2-3	TRBD2	TGTGCCAGCAGCCCTAGTAAGACTAGCGGTAACACAGATACGCAGTATTTT	CASSPSKTSGNTDTQYF
TRBV7-3	-	TRBJ2-1	-	TGTGCCAGCAGCACCGCTATTTCCCCCTACAATGAGCAGTTCTTC	CASSTAISPYNEQFF
TRBV5-6	-	TRBJ2-2	TRBD2	TGTGCCAGCAGCCCCGGGGGGGGACAGAACACCGGGGAGCTGTTTTTT	CASSPGGGQNTGELFF
TRBV3-1/TRBV3-2	medium-sized	TRBJ1-6	TRBD1	TGTGCCAGCCGACAGGGTAACTCGCCCCTCCACTTT	CASRQGNSPLHF
TRBV5-1	once	TRBJ2-5	TRBD1	TGCGCCAGCAGCTCCGAGGGGCAACAGGGGGAGACCCAGTACTTC	CASSSEGQQGETQYF
TRBV7-8	-	TRBJ2-7	-	TGTGCCAGCAGCTTAGGACAGACCGCCCACGAGCAGTACTTC	CASSLGQTAHEQYF
TRBV5-6	-	TRBJ2-1	-	TGTGCCAGCAGCTTTAGGGGGGGATCCTACAATGAGCAGTTCTTC	CASSFRGGSYNEQFF
TRBV7-6	-	TRBJ1-5	-	TGTGCCAGCAGCCGAGACAGTCATAGCAATCAGCCCCAGCATTTT	CASSRDSHSNQPQHF
TRBV6-5	few	TRBJ2-3	-	TGTGCCAGCAGGCGACAGGTTATCCGCACAGATACGCAGTATTTT	CASRRQVIRTDTQYF
TRBV2	-	TRBJ1-2	-	TGTGCCAGCACCCGGGACTCCCAGAGGGGCTACACCTTC	CASTRDSQRGYTF
TRBV7-9	-	TRBJ1-3	TRBD1	TGTGCCAGCAGCCCGGACAGGTTAGGAAACACCATATATTTT	CASSPDRLGNTIYF
TRBV11-2	-	TRBJ2-1	TRBD2	TGTGCCAGCAGCTTCGTCGGGGGGGCCGCTGAGCAGTTCTTC	CASSFVGGAAEQFF
TRBV5-6	-	TRBJ1-6	TRBD1	TGTGCCAGCAGCGCGGGACAGGGCATAAGATCACCCCTCCACTTT	CASSAGQGIRSPLHF
TRBV29-1	-	TRBJ2-1	TRBD2	TGCAGCGCCCAAGGGGCTAGTCGGGGGGACGATGAGCAGTTCTTC	CSAQGASRGDDEQFF
TRBV2	-	TRBJ2-5	-	TGTGCCAGCGGGAGTAGACAAGAGACCCAGTACTTC	CASGSRQETQYF
TRBV7-9	few	TRBJ2-1	-	TGTGCCAGCAGCAGGGGCGGGCACAATGAGCAGTTCTTC	CASSRGGHNEQFF
TRBV25-1	few	TRBJ1-2	-	TGTGCCAGCAGTGGCGAGGGTGGCGGCTACACCTTC	CASSGEGGGYTF
TRBV27	-	TRBJ2-7	TRBD2	TGTGCCAGCAGCTTTTCCTATGGGACTAGGGACTACGAGCAGTACTTC	CASSFSYGTRDYEQYF
TRBV11-2	-	TRBJ2-2	TRBD2	TGTGCCAGCGGGGGGACTAGCGGTCTTACGAACACCGGGGAGCTGTTTTTT	CASGGTSGLTNTGELFF